Listed below are T cell receptor beta chains from one sample, sequenced in a study of cytomegalovirus exposure and HLA in healthy donors. Data came from immunoSEQ multiplex PCR; TCRdb stores just in-frame clones and leaves some out. The record lists around 150,000 clones, of which the ten most abundant hold about 1.2%. The sample consisted of PBMCs. The receptors here all came from an older woman in good health and CMV-seronegative. Each CDR3 is given with its conserved first and last residue. Each record gives: CDR3 DNA, CDR3 protein, V gene, CDR3 length, J gene, D gene. The D gene is left open where the match is weak.

CDR3 DNA: TGTGCCAGCAGCTTAGGCCGTCAGAATAACTATGGCTACACCTTC
CDR3 protein: CASSLGRQNNYGYTF
V gene: TRBV13
CDR3 length: 15
J gene: TRBJ1-2
D gene: NA

CDR3 DNA: TGTGCCAGCAGTTTCCGGTCTACCTACGAGCAGTACTTC
CDR3 protein: CASSFRSTYEQYF
V gene: TRBV27
CDR3 length: 13
J gene: TRBJ2-7
D gene: NA

CDR3 DNA: TGCGCCAGCAGCTCGACACCGGGACAGGGGGTCTGGAACACTGAAGCTTTCTTT
CDR3 protein: CASSSTPGQGVWNTEAFF
V gene: TRBV5-1
CDR3 length: 18
J gene: TRBJ1-1
D gene: TRBD1

CDR3 DNA: TGTGCCAGCAGCTTCGTCTCGGGGAGGCATAATTCACCCCTCCACTTT
CDR3 protein: CASSFVSGRHNSPLHF
V gene: TRBV5-8
CDR3 length: 16
J gene: TRBJ1-6
D gene: NA

CDR3 DNA: TGCGCCAGCCGCCCCGGGACAGAAGAGACCCAGTACTTC
CDR3 protein: CASRPGTEETQYF
V gene: TRBV5-1
CDR3 length: 13
J gene: TRBJ2-5
D gene: TRBD1

CDR3 DNA: TGTGCCAGCAGCCAGACAGGGCGCGAGCAGTACTTC
CDR3 protein: CASSQTGREQYF
V gene: TRBV27
CDR3 length: 12
J gene: TRBJ2-7
D gene: TRBD1

CDR3 DNA: TGTGCCAGCAGCTTTGCTAGCGGGGGGTCCTCCTACAATGAGCAGTTCTTC
CDR3 protein: CASSFASGGSSYNEQFF
V gene: TRBV5-4
CDR3 length: 17
J gene: TRBJ2-1
D gene: TRBD2

CDR3 DNA: TGCGCCAGCAGGGACTCCAACACTGAAGCTTTCTTT
CDR3 protein: CASRDSNTEAFF
V gene: TRBV10-2
CDR3 length: 12
J gene: TRBJ1-1
D gene: NA

CDR3 DNA: TGTGCCAGTAGAAAGGAGCACAGCAATCAGCCCCAGCATTTT
CDR3 protein: CASRKEHSNQPQHF
V gene: TRBV19
CDR3 length: 14
J gene: TRBJ1-5
D gene: NA

CDR3 DNA: TGTGCCAGCTCGCCAACAGGCCAACCCTCCTACGAGCAGTACTTC
CDR3 protein: CASSPTGQPSYEQYF
V gene: TRBV18
CDR3 length: 15
J gene: TRBJ2-7
D gene: NA

CDR3 DNA: TGTGCCAGCTCTCCGGCGGCGAGCACAGATACGCAGTATTTT
CDR3 protein: CASSPAASTDTQYF
V gene: TRBV18
CDR3 length: 14
J gene: TRBJ2-3
D gene: NA

CDR3 DNA: TGCGCCAGCAGCTCGGGACTAGCGGGAGAGGTGGGGTACTTC
CDR3 protein: CASSSGLAGEVGYF
V gene: TRBV5-1
CDR3 length: 14
J gene: TRBJ2-4
D gene: TRBD2

CDR3 DNA: TGTGCCAGCAGCCCAGGGACAGGGGGTTACGAGCAGTACTTC
CDR3 protein: CASSPGTGGYEQYF
V gene: TRBV7-3
CDR3 length: 14
J gene: TRBJ2-7
D gene: TRBD1

CDR3 DNA: TGTGCCAGCAGCCCCGGGACAGGGGGGAACAATGAGCAGTTCTTC
CDR3 protein: CASSPGTGGNNEQFF
V gene: TRBV7-3
CDR3 length: 15
J gene: TRBJ2-1
D gene: TRBD1

CDR3 DNA: TGTGCCAGCAGGGGACAGTCCTCTGGAAACACCATATATTTT
CDR3 protein: CASRGQSSGNTIYF
V gene: TRBV25-1
CDR3 length: 14
J gene: TRBJ1-3
D gene: TRBD1

CDR3 DNA: TGTGCCAGCAGTTTACAGGGGGCGTCCGAGCAGTACTTC
CDR3 protein: CASSLQGASEQYF
V gene: TRBV2
CDR3 length: 13
J gene: TRBJ2-7
D gene: TRBD1

CDR3 DNA: TGTGCCATCCGGAGGCAAAGGAATGAAAAACTGTTTTTT
CDR3 protein: CAIRRQRNEKLFF
V gene: TRBV10-3
CDR3 length: 13
J gene: TRBJ1-4
D gene: NA

CDR3 DNA: TGTGCCAGCAGCTTGGAGACTAGCGGCTACAATGAGCAGTTCTTC
CDR3 protein: CASSLETSGYNEQFF
V gene: TRBV11-2
CDR3 length: 15
J gene: TRBJ2-1
D gene: TRBD2

CDR3 DNA: TGTGCCAGCAGTGAGTACAATCAGATGGGCTACACCTTC
CDR3 protein: CASSEYNQMGYTF
V gene: TRBV2
CDR3 length: 13
J gene: TRBJ1-2
D gene: NA

CDR3 DNA: TGTGCCAGCAGTGAACGGCCAGGGGGCTTGGAGGCTTTCTTT
CDR3 protein: CASSERPGGLEAFF
V gene: TRBV6-1
CDR3 length: 14
J gene: TRBJ1-1
D gene: TRBD1